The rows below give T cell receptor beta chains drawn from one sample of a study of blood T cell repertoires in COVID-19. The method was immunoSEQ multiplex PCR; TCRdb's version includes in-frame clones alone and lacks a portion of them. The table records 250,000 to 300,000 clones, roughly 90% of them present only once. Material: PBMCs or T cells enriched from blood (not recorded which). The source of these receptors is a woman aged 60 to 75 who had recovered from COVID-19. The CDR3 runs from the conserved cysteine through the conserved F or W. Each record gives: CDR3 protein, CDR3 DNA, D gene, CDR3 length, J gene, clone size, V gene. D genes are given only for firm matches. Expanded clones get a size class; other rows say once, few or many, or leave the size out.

CASSYSSSGSTDTQYF	TGTGCCAGCAGTTACTCAAGTAGCGGGAGCACAGATACGCAGTATTTT	TRBD2	16	TRBJ2-3	.	TRBV6-5
CASRTGTASNQPQHF	TGTGCCAGCCGGACCGGGACAGCTTCTAATCAGCCCCAGCATTTT	TRBD1	15	TRBJ1-5	.	TRBV19
CAWHGTGGLYDEQYF	TGTGCCTGGCACGGGACAGGGGGCCTATACGACGAGCAGTACTTC	TRBD1	15	TRBJ2-7	.	TRBV30
CASREGVGYTF	TGTGCCAGCAGGGAAGGGGTTGGCTACACCTTC	.	11	TRBJ1-2	.	TRBV28
CASSPTGDQPQHF	TGTGCCAGCAGCCCGACAGGGGATCAGCCCCAGCATTTT	TRBD1	13	TRBJ1-5	.	TRBV7-9
CASSQTQSANTEAFF	TGCGCCAGCAGCCAAACACAGTCGGCGAACACTGAAGCTTTCTTT	.	15	TRBJ1-1	.	TRBV4-1
CASSQRESGRNGYTF	TGTGCCAGCAGCCAACGAGAGTCAGGAAGGAATGGCTACACCTTC	.	15	TRBJ1-2	.	TRBV2
CASSLTGDGYEQYF	TGCGCCAGCAGCTTAACAGGGGACGGCTACGAGCAGTACTTC	TRBD1	14	TRBJ2-7	.	TRBV5-1
CASTPLPHRASVYGYTF	TGTGCCAGTACCCCACTCCCCCACAGGGCCTCGGTCTATGGCTACACCTTC	.	17	TRBJ1-2	.	TRBV19
CASSLSGWTEAFF	TGCGCCAGCAGCTTGTCGGGGTGGACTGAAGCTTTCTTT	.	13	TRBJ1-1	.	TRBV5-1
CASSLDGATYNYGYTF	TGTGCCAGCAGCTTAGATGGAGCCACTTATAACTATGGCTACACCTTC	.	16	TRBJ1-2	.	TRBV7-9
CASSPGQGAESPLHF	TGTGCCAGCTCACCGGGACAGGGGGCAGAGTCACCCCTCCACTTT	TRBD1	15	TRBJ1-6	.	TRBV18
CSVLRYNEQFF	TGCAGCGTTCTGAGGTACAATGAGCAGTTCTTC	.	11	TRBJ2-1	.	TRBV29-1
CASSYDRWGSAETQYF	TGTGCCAGCAGTTACGATCGATGGGGCAGTGCGGAGACCCAGTACTTC	.	16	TRBJ2-5	.	TRBV6-5
CSGRGGRGETQYF	TGCAGCGGGAGAGGCGGACGGGGAGAGACCCAGTACTTC	.	13	TRBJ2-5	.	TRBV29-1
CASSQDSGVQETQYF	TGTGCCAGCAGCCAAGATTCAGGGGTTCAAGAGACCCAGTACTTC	.	15	TRBJ2-5	.	TRBV3-1/TRBV3-2
CASSFPPQSYSGNTIYF	TGTGCCAGCAGTTTTCCACCTCAGTCTTACTCTGGAAACACCATATATTTT	.	17	TRBJ1-3	.	TRBV28
CASSPGVGSQETQYF	TGTGCCAGCAGCCCCGGGGTCGGATCCCAAGAGACCCAGTACTTC	.	15	TRBJ2-5	.	TRBV9
CASSPNNYEQYF	TGTGCCAGCTCACCAAACAACTACGAGCAGTACTTC	.	12	TRBJ2-7	.	TRBV18
CASSFGEQYF	TGTGCCAGCAGTTTCGGCGAGCAGTACTTC	.	10	TRBJ2-7	.	TRBV28
CASRQAVGQPQHF	TGTGCCAGCAGACAGGCCGTGGGTCAGCCCCAGCATTTT	.	13	TRBJ1-5	.	TRBV2
CASSEYTQYF	TGTGCCAGCTCTGAGTATACGCAGTATTTT	.	10	TRBJ2-3	.	TRBV18
CASRPGGADTEAFF	TGCGCCAGCAGGCCAGGGGGTGCGGACACTGAAGCTTTCTTT	TRBD1	14	TRBJ1-1	.	TRBV5-1
CASSRGQGGGETQYF	TGTGCCAGCAGCCGCGGACAGGGAGGGGGGGAGACCCAGTACTTC	.	15	TRBJ2-5	.	TRBV5-6
CASSLDGRGAAPQHF	TGTGCCAGCAGCTTGGACGGGAGAGGGGCAGCGCCCCAGCATTTT	.	15	TRBJ1-5	.	TRBV5-4
CASSPGVDQPQHF	TGTGCCAGCAGCCCCGGGGTTGACCAGCCCCAGCATTTT	.	13	TRBJ1-5	.	TRBV7-9
CAIGTGGPNYGYTF	TGTGCCATTGGGACAGGGGGCCCTAACTATGGCTACACCTTC	TRBD1	14	TRBJ1-2	.	TRBV19
CASSQTRQGYEQYF	TGCGCCAGCAGCCAGACAAGACAGGGCTACGAGCAGTACTTC	TRBD1	14	TRBJ2-7	.	TRBV5-1
CASSPSHPGQGREQYF	TGTGCCAGCTCACCGTCCCACCCGGGACAGGGGCGAGAGCAGTACTTC	TRBD1	16	TRBJ2-7	once	TRBV18
CASSSAGGVTEAFF	TGTGCCAGCAGCTCGGCGGGCGGGGTCACTGAAGCTTTCTTT	.	14	TRBJ1-1	.	TRBV7-9
CASSPQGLNTGELFF	TGTGCCAGCAGTCCACAGGGCTTGAACACCGGGGAGCTGTTTTTT	.	15	TRBJ2-2	.	TRBV2
CASRSIGQGLSGYTF	TGTGCCAGCAGGTCTATTGGACAGGGGTTAAGTGGCTACACCTTC	TRBD1	15	TRBJ1-2	.	TRBV28
CASSPGILNTGELFF	TGCGCCAGCAGCCCGGGAATCCTCAACACCGGGGAGCTGTTTTTT	.	15	TRBJ2-2	.	TRBV10-2
CASSVAGGRIYNEQFF	TGTGCCAGCAGCGTAGCAGGCGGGAGGATTTACAATGAGCAGTTCTTC	TRBD2	16	TRBJ2-1	.	TRBV9
CASSVGAGQWSDTQYF	TGTGCCAGCAGCGTCGGGGCGGGACAGTGGTCAGATACGCAGTATTTT	.	16	TRBJ2-3	.	TRBV9
CASRISAGNTEAFF	TGTGCCAGCAGAATTTCGGCGGGGAACACTGAAGCTTTCTTT	.	14	TRBJ1-1	.	TRBV27
CSVSGLGGTDTQYF	TGCAGCGTATCGGGACTAGGAGGAACAGATACGCAGTATTTT	TRBD2	14	TRBJ2-3	.	TRBV29-1
CASGPGLAYQETQYF	TGTGCCAGTGGCCCGGGACTAGCCTATCAAGAGACCCAGTACTTC	TRBD2	15	TRBJ2-5	.	TRBV2
CARKVPKQGELFF	TGCGCCAGAAAGGTACCTAAACAGGGAGAACTGTTTTTT	.	13	TRBJ1-4	.	TRBV23-1
CASRKPSGRMETQYF	TGTGCCAGCAGAAAACCTAGCGGGAGGATGGAGACCCAGTACTTC	TRBD2	15	TRBJ2-5	.	TRBV27
CSASGGGETQYF	TGCAGTGCTAGTGGGGGCGGAGAGACCCAGTACTTC	.	12	TRBJ2-5	.	TRBV20-1
CASSRNSNQPQHF	TGTGCCAGCAGCAGAAATAGCAATCAGCCCCAGCATTTT	.	13	TRBJ1-5	.	TRBV2
CASLLGGFSNQPQHF	TGTGCCAGCCTCCTAGGAGGGTTTAGCAATCAGCCCCAGCATTTT	.	15	TRBJ1-5	.	TRBV28
CASSQWDRVTDTQYF	TGTGCCAGCAGCCAATGGGACAGGGTCACAGATACGCAGTATTTT	TRBD1	15	TRBJ2-3	.	TRBV7-8
CASSWTDPNQPQHF	TGTGCCAGCAGCTGGACAGACCCCAATCAGCCCCAGCATTTT	.	14	TRBJ1-5	few	TRBV28